This T cell receptor (beta chain) was captured by sequencing in a study of cytomegalovirus exposure and HLA in healthy donors. A multiplex PCR was run with 60 Vbeta primers and 13 Jbeta primers. Clones were sequenced by immunoSEQ multiplex PCR, and TCRdb holds only the in-frame ones, with some missing. This table holds 250,000 to 350,000 clones, approximately 90% found once. As to this clone: Its target is unknown.

General observations from the study: What TCR beta sequences reportedly achieved was accurate prediction of HLA-A and HLA-B alleles in most subjects. The authors listed approximately 160 TCR beta chains as cytomegalovirus-associated.

Per the germline V gene, CDR1 is MDHEN and CDR2 is SYDVKM. The CDR3 covers 15 residues. Trimming took off 4 bases at V and 3 bases at J, with 15 bases between the two ends. This rearrangement joins TRBV28 to TRBJ1-1; weak D call: TRBD1 (6 bases). This TCR derives from a man aged 35-49 years in good health and CMV-seropositive. Sequencing input: PBMCs. The DNA of the CDR3 is TGTGCCAGCAGTTCCAGGGGCAGGGTGGACACTGAAGCTTTCTTT. Translated, it gives CASSSRGRVDTEAFF.